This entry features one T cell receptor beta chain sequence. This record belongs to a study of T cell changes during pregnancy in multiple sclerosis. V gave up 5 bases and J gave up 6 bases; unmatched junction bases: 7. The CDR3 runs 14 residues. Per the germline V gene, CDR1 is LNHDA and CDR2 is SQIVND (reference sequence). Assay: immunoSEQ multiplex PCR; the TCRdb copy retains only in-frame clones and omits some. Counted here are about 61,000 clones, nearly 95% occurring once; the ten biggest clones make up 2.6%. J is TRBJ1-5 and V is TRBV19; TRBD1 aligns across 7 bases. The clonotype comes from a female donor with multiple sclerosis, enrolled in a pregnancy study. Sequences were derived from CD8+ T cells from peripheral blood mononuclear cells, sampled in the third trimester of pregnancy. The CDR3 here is CASSPGQAIQPQHF. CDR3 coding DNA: TGTGCCAGTAGTCCTGGACAGGCGATTCAGCCCCAGCATTTT.